Below are 20 T cell receptor beta chains sequenced from a single sample in a study of beta chain features in type 1 diabetes (dated by TCRdb to the late 2010s). The library was produced with the immunoSEQ multiplex PCR assay. The entire isolated RNA was reverse transcribed using the High Capacity cDNA Reverse Transcription Kit, and thus expressed TCRB transcripts were sequenced. In its TCRdb copy, this immuneACCESS table keeps in-frame sequences only and misses some clones. Where compared with another copy, unresolved V genes explain less than half of these, and the others have no known cause. Across this sample there are a few hundred thousand clones, with approximately 9.9% seen only once. In total, the top ten clones hold around 0.015% of the sample. The sequencing input was naive CD4+ T cells from blood. The cell subset or site label corresponds to: true naive CD4+ T cells. These receptors all come from a woman aged 25-40 years in good health.

In this sample, this clone turned up a few times. The chain employs TRBV7-2 and TRBJ2-6, with D possibly TRBD2 on 5 matching bases. Germline V gene data show CDR1 as SGHTA and CDR2 as FQGNSA. The CDR3 sequence is 18 residues long. V was clipped by 1 base and J by 0 bases, with 13 bases between them. CDR3 amino acids: CASSLVAGGVSGANVLTF. CDR3 nucleotide sequence: TGTGCCAGCAGCTTAGTTGCGGGCGGCGTCTCTGGGGCCAACGTCCTGACTTTC.

This clone was recorded a few times. The chain is built from TRBV27 and TRBJ2-5, with 8 positions matching TRBD2. Germline V gene sequence: CDR1 MNHEY, CDR2 SMNVEV (reference sequence). The CDR3 runs to 15 residues. The ends lost 5 bases at V and 6 bases at J; junction bases unmatched: 11. The CDR3 coding sequence is TGTGCCAGCAGTAGGATTAGCGGGAATGGGCAGACCCAGTACTTC. Protein product: CASSRISGNGQTQYF.

This sequence joins TRBV5-1 and TRBJ2-1, with D possibly TRBD2 on 6 matching bases. Germline V gives CDR1 SGHRS, CDR2 YFSETQ. The CDR3 loop spans 15 amino acids. V was pared by 0 bases and J by 2 bases, with 9 bases between. The CDR3 region has the DNA TGCGCCAGCAGCTTGGAATGGGGGGCCTACAATGAGCAGTTCTTC. This sequence encodes CASSLEWGAYNEQFF.

The chain couples TRBV5-6 to TRBJ2-3; D is perhaps TRBD1 (6 bases). V was clipped by 4 bases and J by 0 bases, with 12 bases between them. Germline V gene sequence: CDR1 SGHDT, CDR2 YYEEEE. This CDR3 is built from 15 residues. CDR3 protein: CASSPWTDSTDTQYF. The CDR3 coding sequence is TGTGCCAGCAGCCCATGGACAGACAGCACAGATACGCAGTATTTT. The full variable domain, rest sourced from reference TRBV5-6 and TRBJ2-3, is DAGVTQSPTHLIKTRGQQVTLRCSPKSGHDTVSWYQQALGQGPQFIFQYYEEEERQRGNFPDRFSGHQFPNYSSELNVNALLLGDSALYLCASSPWTDSTDTQYFGPGTRLTVL.

The V gene is TRBV4-2, the J gene TRBJ2-1; a weak D match, TRBD1 (5 bases). CDR3 length: 15 residues. The germline V and J ends were trimmed by 8 bases and 7 bases, with 21 bases remaining between them. The germline V gene has CDR1 LGHNA and CDR2 YNFKEQ. The CDR3 loop reads CASLRIRDGVNEQFF. The CDR3 DNA is TGTGCCAGCCTCCGAATCAGGGATGGGGTTAATGAGCAGTTCTTC.

This clone has a handful of counts. The rearrangement links TRBV27 to TRBJ2-1; 13 bases are shared with TRBD2. CDR1 is MNHEY and CDR2 is SMNVEV in the germline V gene (reference sequence). The trim removed 4 bases at V and 0 bases at J, leaving 3 bases unmatched. CDR3 length: 17 amino acids. The CDR3 DNA is TGTGCCAGCAGTTCCCGGACTAGCGGGAGCTCCTACAATGAGCAGTTCTTC. Translating it yields CASSSRTSGSSYNEQFF.

This clone showed up just a few times. The chain links TRBV30 to TRBJ1-2; 7 nucleotides align to TRBD1. There are 12 residues in the CDR3. The V gene end was trimmed by 7 bases and the J gene end by 4 bases; junction bases not matched to a gene: 6. Per germline, CDR1 GTSNPN and CDR2 SVGIG (reference sequence). CDR3 amino acids: CASDRDSYGYTF. The CDR3 DNA reads TGTGCCTCGGACCGGGACAGCTATGGCTACACCTTC.

This clone has just a few counts. The rearrangement joins TRBV23-1 to TRBJ2-1, with 15 bases fitting TRBD2. TRBV23-1 is flagged as an ORF with uncertain function. V gave up 4 bases and J gave up 6 bases; unmatched junction bases: 10. The CDR3 extends over 18 amino acids. The CDR3 spells CASSLRRTSGRALNEQFF. The CDR3 nucleotides read TGCGCCAGCAGTCTCCGTAGGACTAGCGGGAGGGCCCTCAATGAGCAGTTCTTC.

This CDR3 is CASSGRLAGEPGELFF. Written as DNA, the CDR3 is TGTGCCAGTAGTGGTAGACTAGCGGGAGAACCCGGGGAGCTGTTTTTT. The V and J genes are TRBV19 and TRBJ2-2; 12 bases agree with TRBD2. Per germline, CDR1 LNHDA and CDR2 SQIVND (reference sequence). With V trimmed by 5 bases and J by 6 bases, 7 bases remained unmatched. CDR3 size: 16 residues.

This clone was counted a few times. In the same sample, other DNA sequences code for this CDR3. This rearrangement joins TRBV5-6 to TRBJ2-5; 11 positions agree with TRBD2. CDR1 is SGHDT and CDR2 is YYEEEE in the germline V gene. Losses at the gene ends were 1 base for V and 5 bases for J; bases not matched to a gene: 4. This CDR3 spans 15 amino acids. The CDR3 DNA reads as TGTGCCAGCAGCTTGACTAGCGGGAGTGGTGAGACCCAGTACTTC. Its protein is CASSLTSGSGETQYF.

This rearrangement joins TRBV29-1 to TRBJ2-1, with 9 bases that match TRBD1. The germline V gene has CDR1 SQVTM and CDR2 ANQGSEA. Germline trimming cut 4 bases from V and 0 bases from J; bases unmatched to any gene: 7. The CDR3 extends over 16 amino acids. CDR3 loop: CSVAGQGSSSYNEQFF. The CDR3, as DNA: TGCAGCGTTGCGGGACAGGGATCAAGCTCCTACAATGAGCAGTTCTTC.

The genes are TRBV5-4 and TRBJ2-1; D is unclear. Trimming stripped 4 bases from V and 0 bases from J, with 11 bases between. CDR3 size: 15 residues. The germline V gene encodes CDR1 SGHNT and CDR2 YYREEE (reference sequence). This chain's CDR3 is CASSTDPNSYNEQFF. CDR3 in DNA: TGTGCCAGCAGCACAGACCCAAACTCCTACAATGAGCAGTTCTTC.

This clone was counted between two and nine times. The chain is built from TRBV18 and TRBJ2-2, with D maybe TRBD2 (6 bases). Germline V gene data show CDR1 as KGHSH and CDR2 as LQKENI. V gave up 4 bases and J gave up 0 bases, with 21 bases separating them. This CDR3 has 19 amino acids. For the CDR3, the DNA is TGTGCCAGCTCACTCTATCTACCTAGCGAAATCGCGAACACCGGGGAGCTGTTTTTT. Protein sequence: CASSLYLPSEIANTGELFF. Filled out from reference TRBV18 and TRBJ2-2, the complete variable domain reads NAGVMQNPRHLVRRRGQEARLRCSPMKGHSHVYWYRQLPEEGLKFMVYLQKENIIDESGMPKERFSAEFPKEGPSILRIQQVVRGDSAAYFCASSLYLPSEIANTGELFFGEGSRLTVL.

The rearrangement uses TRBV28 and TRBJ2-7, with 10 positions matching TRBD2. The V gene's germline CDR1 is MDHEN and CDR2 SYDVKM. The V and J ends lost 6 bases and 6 bases, in that order; junction bases with no gene match: 11. The length of the CDR3 is 15 residues. This CDR3 is CASRRRASGSFEQYF. DNA of the CDR3: TGTGCCAGCAGGCGAAGGGCTAGCGGGAGTTTCGAGCAGTACTTC.

This clone was counted a few times. V usage is TRBV14 and J usage is TRBJ2-7, with D possibly being TRBD1 (6 bases). There are 15 residues in the CDR3. The germline V and J ends were trimmed by 2 bases and 5 bases, with 16 bases remaining between them. Germline CDR1 and CDR2: SGHDN and FVKESK. CDR3 region: CASSQNPGAWHEQYF. The CDR3 DNA reads TGTGCCAGCAGCCAAAACCCAGGGGCGTGGCACGAGCAGTACTTC.

This clone was detected only a few times. The chain carries TRBV6-5 and TRBJ2-1; 7 bases are shared with TRBD1. V shed 5 bases and J 6 bases; nucleotides not matched to a gene: 10. Germline CDR1 is MNHEY and CDR2 is SVGAGI. This CDR3 spans 15 amino acids. The CDR3 region has the DNA TGTGCCAGCAGTCGCGACAGGGCCTCTATCAATGAGCAGTTCTTC. Translated, it gives CASSRDRASINEQFF.

The rearrangement links TRBV5-1 to TRBJ2-5, with 9 bases matching TRBD1. This CDR3 spans 15 amino acids. Germline CDR1 and CDR2: SGHRS and YFSETQ. The J segment lost 1 base and the V segment lost 2 bases, leaving 3 bases of the junction unmatched. The CDR3 sequence: CASSLGQGSQETQYF. The CDR3 bases are TGCGCCAGCAGCTTAGGACAGGGGAGCCAAGAGACCCAGTACTTC.

Only one count was recorded for this clone. The chain uses TRBV6-5 and TRBJ2-2; 10 nucleotides line up with TRBD1. The CDR3 has 15 residues. Germline V gene data show CDR1 as MNHEY and CDR2 as SVGAGI. V lost 2 bases, J lost 5 bases, and 2 bases stayed unmatched. DNA of the CDR3: TGTGCCAGCAGTTACGGGACAGGGGATACCGGGGAGCTGTTTTTT. Translation gives CASSYGTGDTGELFF.

This clone was counted between two and nine times. The genes are TRBV7-2 and TRBJ2-7; maybe TRBD1 (5 bases). V shed 3 bases and J shed 3 bases, with 15 bases lying between them. Germline V lookup: CDR1 SGHTA, CDR2 FQGNSA. This CDR3 is built from 15 residues. The CDR3 reads CASSFRTHGFYEQYF. The CDR3 region has the DNA TGTGCCAGCAGCTTTCGGACACATGGGTTCTACGAGCAGTACTTC.

In this sample, this clone turned up a few times. This chain connects TRBV14 to TRBJ1-4, with 11 bases fitting TRBD1. V dropped 1 base and J dropped 11; count of bases not matched to a gene: 9. CDR1 and CDR2 from the germline V gene are SGHDN and FVKESK. This CDR3 spans 16 amino acids. The CDR3 loop reads CASSQGSRTGGEKLFF. Here the CDR3 DNA reads TGTGCCAGCAGCCAAGGATCGCGGACAGGGGGCGAGAAACTGTTTTTT.